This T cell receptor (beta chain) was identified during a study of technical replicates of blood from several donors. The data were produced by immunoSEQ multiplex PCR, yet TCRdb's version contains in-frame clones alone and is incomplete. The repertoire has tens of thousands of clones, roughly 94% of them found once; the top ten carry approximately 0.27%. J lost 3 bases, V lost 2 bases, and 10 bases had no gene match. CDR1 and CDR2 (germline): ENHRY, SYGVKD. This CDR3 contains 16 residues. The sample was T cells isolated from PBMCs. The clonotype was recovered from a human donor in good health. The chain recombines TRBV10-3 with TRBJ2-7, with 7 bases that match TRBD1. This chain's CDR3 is CAISEGEGARVYEQYF. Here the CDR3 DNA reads TGTGCCATCAGTGAGGGTGAGGGGGCTCGGGTCTACGAGCAGTACTTC.